This T cell receptor beta chain was sequenced in a study of cytomegalovirus exposure and HLA in healthy donors. Primers: 60 Vbeta forward and 13 Jbeta reverse. TCRdb's copy holds only in-frame clones and misses some; the assay was immunoSEQ multiplex PCR. The table has about 40,000 clones, 80% to 90% seen once. The sample was PBMCs. This receptor was taken from a woman between 40 and 55 years old in good health and CMV-seropositive.

The CDR3 DNA is TGTGCCAGCAGTGAGGGGGGGGGCAGCTCCAGCACAGATACGCAGTATTTT. Residues: CASSEGGGSSSTDTQYF. V is TRBV2 and J is TRBJ2-3; weak D call: TRBD2 (7 bases). Trimming stripped 3 bases from V and 0 bases from J, with 16 bases between. This CDR3 region has 17 residues. CDR1 is SNHLY, CDR2 FYNNEI, per germline.